This TCR beta chain was observed in a study of monozygotic twins with inflammatory bowel disease. The germline V gene encodes CDR1 DFQATT and CDR2 SNEGSKA (reference sequence). The CDR3 length is 12 residues. From its re-call of the 5' RACE reads, TCRdb lists each CDR3 protein once, without DNA. Recorded for this sample: fewer than 550,000 distinct CDR3 sequences. The V and J genes are TRBV20-1 and TRBJ1-5. Sequencing was performed on blood. This clonotype originated in a human donor with ulcerative colitis or Crohn's disease, or a healthy co-twin of an affected twin (not recorded which). The chain's CDR3 is CSAREGYRTQHF.